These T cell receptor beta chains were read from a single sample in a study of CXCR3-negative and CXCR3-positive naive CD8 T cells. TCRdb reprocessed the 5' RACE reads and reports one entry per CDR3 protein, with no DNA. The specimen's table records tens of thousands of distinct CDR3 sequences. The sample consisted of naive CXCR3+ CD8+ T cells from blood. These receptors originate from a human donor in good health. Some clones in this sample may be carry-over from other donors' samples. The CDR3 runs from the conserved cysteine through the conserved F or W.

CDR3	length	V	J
CASSLRDNYNEQFF	14	TRBV7-9	TRBJ2-1
CASSRLGQGALDEQYF	16	TRBV6-2/TRBV6-3	TRBJ2-7
CASSYSLADSNQPQHF	16	TRBV6-6	TRBJ1-5
CSVEDTVQGLGELFF	15	TRBV29-1	TRBJ2-2
CATSREDRGSYNEQFF	16	TRBV15	TRBJ2-1
CASSAQGEDTEAFF	14	TRBV7-9	TRBJ1-1
CASSGWTGDYEQYF	14	TRBV7-2	TRBJ2-7
CASSEKSVAWGNQPQHF	17	TRBV2	TRBJ1-5
CASGSSVQGISTNTQYF	17	TRBV12-5	TRBJ2-3
CASIGGGPSYEQYF	14	TRBV25-1	TRBJ2-7
CSVDRGALSYGYTF	14	TRBV29-1	TRBJ1-2
CSAARKLLNTEAFF	14	TRBV20-1	TRBJ1-1
CASSPPGGLAEDEQYF	16	TRBV7-9	TRBJ2-7
CASSLPAAGSYNEQFF	16	TRBV5-1	TRBJ2-1
CASSYARWGDQQGSGANVLTF	21	TRBV6-2/TRBV6-3	TRBJ2-6
CASSPRTGSWETQYF	15	TRBV19	TRBJ2-5
CASSESWGPSYEQYF	15	TRBV10-1	TRBJ2-7
CATSREGQLYSNQPQHF	17	TRBV15	TRBJ1-5
CASSLGGGPAYEQYF	15	TRBV7-9	TRBJ2-7
CASSPRGPGANVLTF	15	TRBV12-3/TRBV12-4	TRBJ2-6
CASSAGQGVITDTQYF	16	TRBV2	TRBJ2-3
CASSLGPGGEQCF	13	TRBV5-1	TRBJ2-7
CASSLSVGIPGANVLTF	17	TRBV7-4	TRBJ2-6
CASIPGLAGGYNEQFF	16	TRBV7-6	TRBJ2-1
CASSFGTGGSYEQYF	15	TRBV28	TRBJ2-7
CASQVYYEQYF	11	TRBV28	TRBJ2-7
CSARRVTGELFF	12	TRBV29-1	TRBJ2-2
CSARDTPGPREQFF	14	TRBV20-1	TRBJ2-1
CASSTDTYNEQFF	13	TRBV5-6	TRBJ2-1
CASSPTLATNEKLFF	15	TRBV7-6	TRBJ1-4
CSVEKRRGESYF	12	TRBV29-1	TRBJ2-7
CASIPVSGELFF	12	TRBV7-9	TRBJ2-2
CASSSPGVGGNEQFF	15	TRBV6-6	TRBJ2-1
CASSRRTGPGEQFF	14	TRBV16	TRBJ2-1
CASSPQGQTSGNTIYF	16	TRBV7-9	TRBJ1-3
CASRGLGAETQYF	13	TRBV28	TRBJ2-5
CASTGGWCSYEQYF	14	TRBV25-1	TRBJ2-7
CATSRSGVGGYTF	13	TRBV15	TRBJ1-2
CASSPGSPGELFF	13	TRBV6-5	TRBJ2-2
CASSSDALGSTEAFF	15	TRBV7-2	TRBJ1-1
CSVEDLRAAGDTQYF	15	TRBV29-1	TRBJ2-3
CASSLSQGQETQYF	14	TRBV7-3	TRBJ2-5
CASSFYGASYEQYF	14	TRBV28	TRBJ2-7
CASSQDREGPELFF	14	TRBV4-3	TRBJ1-4
CATGETYEQYF	11	TRBV2	TRBJ2-7
CASSDGTFRSYEQYF	15	TRBV12-3/TRBV12-4	TRBJ2-7
CASSLGAGGNQPQHF	15	TRBV5-1	TRBJ1-5
CSARDLRQGSYNEQFF	16	TRBV20-1	TRBJ2-1